This TCR beta chain came from a study of blood T cell repertoires in COVID-19. The CDR3 spans 16 residues. The V end was cut by 2 bases, the J end by 0 bases, with 16 bases between. From germline, CDR1 is SQVTM and CDR2 ANQGSEA. Assay: immunoSEQ multiplex PCR; the TCRdb copy retains only in-frame clones and omits some. There are approximately 200,000 clones in the sample; 87% occur only once, and about 7% lies in the top ten. This clonotype originated in a young man in a cohort exposed to, infected with or recovered from COVID-19 (not recorded which). J is TRBJ1-2 and V is TRBV29-1, with D possibly being TRBD1 (6 bases). Sequences were obtained from PBMCs or T cells enriched from blood (not recorded which). CDR3 amino acids: CSVEWGGHTPNYGYTF. The CDR3, as DNA: TGCAGCGTTGAATGGGGGGGGCACACGCCTAACTATGGCTACACCTTC. Variable domain in full (rest from reference TRBV29-1 and TRBJ1-2): SAVISQKPSRDICQRGTSLTIQCQVDSQVTMMFWYRQQPGQSLTLIATANQGSEATYESGFVIDKFPISRPNLTFSTLTVSNMSPEDSSIYLCSVEWGGHTPNYGYTFGSGTRLTVV.